This paragraph reports one T cell receptor (beta chain). This clonotype came up many times. Its antigen is currently not known. No per-base quality is available; no much larger clone lies one base away. CDR1 SGDLS and CDR2 YYNGEE were looked up in the germline V gene. Measured from the cysteine to the phenylalanine, the CDR3 is 13 residues long. Of all the DNA, just the CDR3 is kept, 39 bases in frame from base 1. V is shortened by 0 bases, J by 13 bases, and the region joining them spans 16 bases. The data were taken from a study of CD8 T cells in ankylosing spondylitis (dated by TCRdb to about 2017). General notes on the study: The study profiled T cell receptor beta repertoires in healthy donors and ankylosing spondylitis patients to find disease-linked TCR variants. Peripheral blood samples were taken, and synovial fluid was additionally collected from ankylosing spondylitis patients. In total, the full study cohort was made up of approximately 99 healthy donors and 20 to 25 ankylosing spondylitis patients.

The data were produced on an Illumina HiSeq 2500. TCR beta libraries were prepared by quantitative 5'-RACE with molecular barcodes. Under the source paper's analysis protocol: Disease-linked TCR variants were identified with a new computational method built on a probabilistic model of VDJ rearrangement. The public sequencing data were trimmed at Q25 with fastp and processed into clonotypes with MiXCR by TCRdb, which kept only in-frame beta chains. Each entry merges the rows of one CDR3 protein and shows their most common DNA and genes. None of the V and J calls come from the authors' own analysis; TCRdb made them. The sample records 25,000 to 35,000 distinct CDR3 sequences, 5.3% of which are singletons. 1.8% of the sample belongs to the ten largest clones. The investigation overall reported the following: Some TCR beta motif variants had previously been reported in synovial fluid and blood of reactive arthritis patients, which suggested common disease-initiation mechanisms. Blood from ankylosing spondylitis patients appeared to be characterized by a TCR beta motif made up of seven or eight highly homologous amino acid variants. A CD8+ phenotype was shown by the disease-linked clones, which were found at relatively low frequencies in peripheral blood. The disease-linked clones were reported to be significantly enriched in matched synovial fluid samples from ankylosing spondylitis patients.

The rearranged segments are TRBV9 and TRBJ2-5, with the D gene tentatively TRBD1 or TRBD2, based on 5 matching bases in each. Sequenced material: blood, either unsorted or a sorted T cell fraction (not recorded which). This TCR was sampled from a female donor with ankylosing spondylitis or in good health (not recorded which). The sequenced DNA: TGTGCCAGCAGCGTAGGCCGCCGGGACCCCATGTACTTC. This gives the protein CASSVGRRDPMYF.